These 8 T cell receptor beta chains originate from one sample sequenced in a study of T-cell memory formation after mild COVID-19. One entry per CDR3 protein, called by TCRdb with MiXCR from the 5' RACE reads. Seen here are roughly 300,000 distinct CDR3 sequences, over 7% observed once, and the top ten hold about 22%. Sequencing input: PBMCs or a T cell subset sorted from them (not recorded which). These receptor sequences come from a man aged 18 to 29 who had mild COVID-19 (a few samples of this study predate the infection). Cell type and time point are not known.

This clonotype was counted between two and nine times. The chain joins TRBV7-2 to TRBJ1-1; no definite D call. The CDR3 covers 11 residues. V lost 4 bases, J lost 5 bases, and 5 bases lay in between. Germline CDR1 and CDR2: SGHTA and FQGNSA. CDR3 region: CASSSDTEAFF. The CDR3 DNA follows: TGTGCCAGCAGCTCGGATACTGAAGCTTTCTTT.

The CDR3 DNA is TGTGCCCTCCATCCCCCCGGGACGGAACATAGCAATCAGCCCCAGCATTTT. Its translation is CALHPPGTEHSNQPQHF. The rearrangement joins TRBV6-5 to TRBJ1-5, with D tentatively TRBD1 (5 bases). V lost 11 bases, J lost 0 bases, and 23 bases lay in between. CDR1 is MNHEY, CDR2 SVGAGI, per germline. This CDR3 spans 17 amino acids.

In its sample, this clonotype was seen a few times. The chain recombines TRBV5-5 with TRBJ2-3, with a possible D match to TRBD2 (6 bases). The germline gives CDR1 SGHKS, CDR2 YYEKEE (reference sequence). V was clipped by 0 bases and J by 2 bases, with 7 bases between them. This CDR3 is 14 amino acids long. In nucleotides, the CDR3 is TGTGCCAGCAGCTTGGCTAGCGACACAGATACGCAGTATTTT. This codes for CASSLASDTDTQYF.

This clonotype was recorded at least ten times. The genes are TRBV20-1 and TRBJ1-6; 7 bases line up with TRBD1. The CDR3 is 13 amino acids. After removal of 6 bases from V and 10 bases from J, the junction contained 9 bases not matched to a gene. Germline-derived CDR1 and CDR2 are DFQATT and SNEGSKA (reference sequence). This CDR3 is CSAQDRVGSPLHF. The CDR3 region has the DNA TGCAGTGCACAAGACAGGGTTGGATCACCCCTCCACTTT.

This clonotype came up a few times. The chain combines TRBV20-1 with TRBJ1-3; D is uncertain. Germline CDR1 and CDR2: DFQATT and SNEGSKA (reference sequence). The CDR3 extends over 14 amino acids. The CDR3 here is CSPRGSLSGNTIYF. The CDR3 DNA follows: TGCAGCCCCCGCGGGTCCCTCTCTGGAAACACCATATATTTT.

The table lists this clonotype with a few counts. The CDR3 coding sequence is TGTGCCACCAGTGGCGGGCCCGGATGGAATGAGCAGTTCTTC. As protein: CATSGGPGWNEQFF. This sequence joins TRBV24-1 and TRBJ2-1; D possibly corresponds to TRBD2 (5 bases). The CDR3 has 14 amino acids. The germline V gene encodes CDR1 KGHDR and CDR2 SFDVKD. Trimming pared 5 bases from V and 7 bases from J, leaving 14 bases between.

DNA for the CDR3: TGTGCCAGCAGCTTAAAGGGGGGAGGAGGCGGGGAGCTGTTTTTT. Protein sequence: CASSLKGGGGGELFF. V gene TRBV7-2 combines with J gene TRBJ2-2; possibly TRBD1 or TRBD2 for D (6 bases each). This CDR3 is 15 amino acids long. The V gene's germline CDR1 is SGHTA and CDR2 FQGNSA. Trimming stripped 2 bases from V and 7 bases from J, with 14 bases between.

The chain couples TRBV12-3 or TRBV12-4 to TRBJ2-3; D unresolved. The CDR3 runs 12 residues. Trimming took 3 bases from V and 7 from J, leaving 8 bases between them. The CDR3 spells CASSFGGNTQYF. The DNA for the CDR3 is TGTGCCAGCAGTTTTGGTGGGAATACGCAGTATTTT.